The rows below give T cell receptor beta chains drawn from one sample of a study of blood T cells in healthy people across ages. One entry per CDR3 protein results from TCRdb running MiXCR on the 5' RACE reads. Of roughly 1,500,000 distinct CDR3 sequences listed, 42% are singletons. The sample consisted of blood. The receptors come from a woman younger than 35 in good health. The CDR3 runs from the conserved cysteine through the conserved F or W. The order of the fields is V gene, J gene, clone size, D gene, CDR3 protein, CDR3 DNA. D genes are given only for firm matches. Size values are once, few and many counts, or a class for expanded clones, and some rows have none.

TRBV6-5,TRBJ2-1,.,.,CASSYPLEPSSYNEQFF,TGTGCCAGCAGCTACCCTCTGGAACCGAGCTCCTACAATGAGCAGTTCTTC
TRBV29-1,TRBJ2-6,.,.,CSVEGPQPPGANVLTF,TGCAGCGTTGAAGGCCCCCAACCACCTGGGGCCAACGTCCTGACTTTC
TRBV14,TRBJ2-1,.,TRBD2,CASSPLGLAGDEQFF,TGTGCCAGCAGCCCGCTTGGACTAGCGGGAGATGAGCAGTTCTTC
TRBV27,TRBJ1-6,.,.,CASNSGDSPLHF,TGTGCCAGTAACTCGGGGGATTCACCCCTCCACTTT
TRBV20-1,TRBJ2-5,few,.,CSAHYRETQYF,TGCAGTGCCCACTACCGAGAGACCCAGTACTTC
TRBV15,TRBJ2-7,few,TRBD2,CATSRSSGGAFVEQYF,TGTGCCACCAGCAGATCTAGCGGGGGGGCCTTCGTCGAGCAGTACTTC
TRBV7-2,TRBJ2-3,few,TRBD2,CASSSGLAGTGRDTQYF,TGTGCCAGCAGCTCGGGACTAGCGGGTACAGGGAGGGATACGCAGTATTTT
TRBV7-8,TRBJ2-3,.,.,CASSPRDLTDTQYF,TGTGCCAGCAGCCCCCGGGACCTCACAGATACGCAGTATTTT
TRBV27,TRBJ1-1,.,.,CASSFPGGSRAFF,TGTGCCAGCAGTTTCCCAGGCGGGTCCCGAGCTTTCTTT
TRBV10-3,TRBJ2-7,few,.,CAISESRGVGYEQYF,TGTGCCATCAGTGAATCGAGGGGGGTCGGTTACGAGCAGTACTTC